Listed below are T cell receptor beta chains from one sample, sequenced in a study of blood T cell repertoires in COVID-19. Sequencing used immunoSEQ multiplex PCR; TCRdb keeps in-frame clones, though not all of them. The sample shows approximately 400,000 clones, roughly 90% of them seen only once. The specimen was PBMCs or T cells enriched from blood (not recorded which). These receptor sequences come from a woman aged 40 to 50 who had been exposed to COVID-19. Each CDR3 is given with its conserved first and last residue. The D gene is left open where the match is weak. For some rows the clone size is stated as once, few or many, or as a class when expanded; others skip it.

v_call: TRBV4-3
j_call: TRBJ1-2
d_call: .
clone_size: .
cdr3_nt: TGCGCCAGCAGCCCGGAAAGGGGGTATGGCTACACCTTC
cdr3_aa: CASSPERGYGYTF

v_call: TRBV19
j_call: TRBJ1-2
d_call: .
clone_size: .
cdr3_nt: TGTGCCAGTAGCTCATACCGGGAGAAACTCTATGGCTACACCTTC
cdr3_aa: CASSSYREKLYGYTF

v_call: TRBV29-1
j_call: TRBJ2-2
d_call: TRBD1
clone_size: .
cdr3_nt: TGCAGCGTTGGACCGGGACAGGGTACGAACACCGGGGAGCTGTTTTTT
cdr3_aa: CSVGPGQGTNTGELFF

v_call: TRBV24-1
j_call: TRBJ2-1
d_call: TRBD2
clone_size: .
cdr3_nt: TGTGCCACCAGTGATTTAGGTAGCGGGAGGGGGAATGAGCAGTTCTTC
cdr3_aa: CATSDLGSGRGNEQFF

v_call: TRBV5-1
j_call: TRBJ2-3
d_call: TRBD2
clone_size: .
cdr3_nt: TGCGCCAGCAGCTCCGGACTAGCGGGGGGCGCTGATACGCAGTATTTT
cdr3_aa: CASSSGLAGGADTQYF

v_call: TRBV6-5
j_call: TRBJ2-2
d_call: .
clone_size: .
cdr3_nt: TGTGCCACCAGGCGTGGGAACACCGGGGAGCTGTTTTTT
cdr3_aa: CATRRGNTGELFF

v_call: TRBV10-1
j_call: TRBJ2-1
d_call: TRBD2
clone_size: few
cdr3_nt: TGCGCCAGCAGTACCCTAGCGGGAGGATTCAGTGAGCAGTTCTTC
cdr3_aa: CASSTLAGGFSEQFF

v_call: TRBV7-3
j_call: TRBJ2-3
d_call: .
clone_size: few
cdr3_nt: TGTGCCAGCAGCTTAATGGTTCGGGATACGCAGTATTTT
cdr3_aa: CASSLMVRDTQYF

v_call: TRBV15
j_call: TRBJ2-7
d_call: TRBD2
clone_size: .
cdr3_nt: TGTGCCACCAGCAGAGATGCGCCTAGCGGGAGGAGAGGAGAGCAGTACTTC
cdr3_aa: CATSRDAPSGRRGEQYF

v_call: TRBV9
j_call: TRBJ1-3
d_call: .
clone_size: .
cdr3_nt: TGTGCCAGCAGCCCTTTGCGGAGCTGGAACACCATATATTTT
cdr3_aa: CASSPLRSWNTIYF

v_call: TRBV28
j_call: TRBJ2-2
d_call: TRBD2
clone_size: once
cdr3_nt: TGTGCCAGCAGTTTTACGCCCGGACTAGCGGGGAGGAACACCGGGGAGCTGTTTTTT
cdr3_aa: CASSFTPGLAGRNTGELFF

v_call: TRBV2
j_call: TRBJ2-3
d_call: .
clone_size: .
cdr3_nt: TGTGCCAGCAGGGCCCAGGGAAGGTCCACAGATACGCAGTATTTT
cdr3_aa: CASRAQGRSTDTQYF

v_call: TRBV19
j_call: TRBJ1-2
d_call: .
clone_size: .
cdr3_nt: TGTGCCAGTAGTATAGGACAGATTTATGGCTACACCTTC
cdr3_aa: CASSIGQIYGYTF

v_call: TRBV5-4
j_call: TRBJ1-2
d_call: .
clone_size: .
cdr3_nt: TGTGCCAGCAGCCCCGCCCGGGAGGGGGGGAGCGGCTACACCTTC
cdr3_aa: CASSPAREGGSGYTF

v_call: TRBV6-5
j_call: TRBJ2-3
d_call: .
clone_size: .
cdr3_nt: TGTGCCAGCACCAACAACGGGGCAGATACGCAGTATTTT
cdr3_aa: CASTNNGADTQYF

v_call: TRBV19
j_call: TRBJ2-1
d_call: .
clone_size: once
cdr3_nt: TGTGCCAGTAGTATAACAACGGGTAATGAGCAGTTCTTC
cdr3_aa: CASSITTGNEQFF

v_call: TRBV4-2
j_call: TRBJ1-4
d_call: TRBD1
clone_size: medium-sized
cdr3_nt: TGTGCCAGCAGCCAAGGTGCGGGACAGCCTGAAAAACTGTTTTTT
cdr3_aa: CASSQGAGQPEKLFF

v_call: TRBV7-8
j_call: TRBJ1-5
d_call: TRBD1
clone_size: .
cdr3_nt: TGTGCCAGCAGCTTAGACAGGGGCAGCAATCAGCCCCAGCATTTT
cdr3_aa: CASSLDRGSNQPQHF

v_call: TRBV27
j_call: TRBJ2-6
d_call: TRBD1
clone_size: once
cdr3_nt: TGTGCCAGCAGTTTGTACAGGGGCTCTGGGGCCAACGTCCTGACTTTC
cdr3_aa: CASSLYRGSGANVLTF

v_call: TRBV30
j_call: TRBJ1-3
d_call: TRBD1
clone_size: .
cdr3_nt: TGTGCCTGGAGTCGGGACAGGGGGGGCTTTTCAACTGGAAACACCATATATTTT
cdr3_aa: CAWSRDRGGFSTGNTIYF

v_call: TRBV7-8
j_call: TRBJ1-5
d_call: .
clone_size: .
cdr3_nt: TGTGCCAGCAGCCCCTACGGGGTTTTGATAGGAAGCAATCAGCCCCAGCATTTT
cdr3_aa: CASSPYGVLIGSNQPQHF

v_call: TRBV7-9
j_call: TRBJ1-3
d_call: .
clone_size: .
cdr3_nt: TGTGCCAGCAGCTTTCCGGGAAACACCATATATTTT
cdr3_aa: CASSFPGNTIYF

v_call: TRBV12-3/TRBV12-4
j_call: TRBJ1-6
d_call: .
clone_size: few
cdr3_nt: TGTGCCAGCAGGGGGTCGGGAGCATCACCCCTCCACTTT
cdr3_aa: CASRGSGASPLHF

v_call: TRBV5-6
j_call: TRBJ2-2
d_call: TRBD2
clone_size: .
cdr3_nt: TGTGCCAGCAGCTTGCCCTTTTCCGGGGGGAATACCGGGGAGCTGTTTTTT
cdr3_aa: CASSLPFSGGNTGELFF

v_call: TRBV19
j_call: TRBJ2-1
d_call: TRBD2
clone_size: .
cdr3_nt: TGTGCCAGTAGTAGGGGGAGGGACTACAATGAGCAGTTCTTC
cdr3_aa: CASSRGRDYNEQFF

v_call: TRBV6-4
j_call: TRBJ1-5
d_call: .
clone_size: .
cdr3_nt: TGTGCCAGCAGTGACAACCTGGCGGGTCCCCAGCATTTT
cdr3_aa: CASSDNLAGPQHF

v_call: TRBV7-9
j_call: TRBJ2-1
d_call: TRBD2
clone_size: many
cdr3_nt: TGTGCCAGCAGCCCCCGGGGACTAGTCGTCAATGAGCAGTTCTTC
cdr3_aa: CASSPRGLVVNEQFF

v_call: TRBV7-9
j_call: TRBJ2-7
d_call: TRBD2
clone_size: .
cdr3_nt: TGTGCCAGCAGTACGGGGGGGCCCTACGAGCAGTACTTC
cdr3_aa: CASSTGGPYEQYF

v_call: TRBV9
j_call: TRBJ1-5
d_call: .
clone_size: .
cdr3_nt: TGTGCCAGCAGCGTAGCCCGAGGGGGGGACGAGACAGAGAGCAATCAGCCCCAGCATTTT
cdr3_aa: CASSVARGGDETESNQPQHF

v_call: TRBV7-2
j_call: TRBJ2-3
d_call: .
clone_size: .
cdr3_nt: TGTGCCAGCGTGGCAGGGGGGCCAGATACGCAGTATTTT
cdr3_aa: CASVAGGPDTQYF

v_call: TRBV15
j_call: TRBJ1-1
d_call: .
clone_size: few
cdr3_nt: TGTGCCACCAGCAGAGAAGTCGGGGATAACACTGAAGCTTTCTTT
cdr3_aa: CATSREVGDNTEAFF

v_call: TRBV19
j_call: TRBJ2-1
d_call: TRBD1
clone_size: .
cdr3_nt: TGTGCCAGTAAACTAGGGACAGGAAGCAATGAGCAGTTCTTC
cdr3_aa: CASKLGTGSNEQFF

v_call: TRBV5-1
j_call: TRBJ2-7
d_call: TRBD2
clone_size: .
cdr3_nt: TGCGCCAGCAGGTGGACTAGCGGGGTTGGAGAGCAGTACTTC
cdr3_aa: CASRWTSGVGEQYF

v_call: TRBV30
j_call: TRBJ2-5
d_call: TRBD1
clone_size: .
cdr3_nt: TGTGCCTGGAGTACAGGACAGGGGTTGACGGAGACCCAGTACTTC
cdr3_aa: CAWSTGQGLTETQYF

v_call: TRBV18
j_call: TRBJ1-5
d_call: .
clone_size: once
cdr3_nt: TGTGCCAGCTCACCACAGCCGACGGCGGATCAGCCCCAGCATTTT
cdr3_aa: CASSPQPTADQPQHF

v_call: TRBV28
j_call: TRBJ2-7
d_call: TRBD1
clone_size: few
cdr3_nt: TGTGCCACCACGGACAGGGTCTACGAGCAGTACTTC
cdr3_aa: CATTDRVYEQYF

v_call: TRBV5-5
j_call: TRBJ2-5
d_call: TRBD1
clone_size: .
cdr3_nt: TGTGCCAGCAGCCCGATGACAGGGAAAGAGACCCAGTACTTC
cdr3_aa: CASSPMTGKETQYF

v_call: TRBV19
j_call: TRBJ2-2
d_call: TRBD2
clone_size: .
cdr3_nt: TGTGCCAGTACGACTAGCGGGGGGACGAACACCGGGGAGCTGTTTTTT
cdr3_aa: CASTTSGGTNTGELFF

v_call: TRBV19
j_call: TRBJ2-2
d_call: TRBD2
clone_size: .
cdr3_nt: TGTGCCAGTAGTATACCGGGGGGTACCGGGGAGCTGTTTTTT
cdr3_aa: CASSIPGGTGELFF

v_call: TRBV2
j_call: TRBJ1-2
d_call: .
clone_size: .
cdr3_nt: TGTGCCAGCAGTCCACAGGATGGCTACACCTTC
cdr3_aa: CASSPQDGYTF

v_call: TRBV27
j_call: TRBJ1-5
d_call: .
clone_size: .
cdr3_nt: TGTGCCACCCCTGGGGGCCGGGTCTTCAATCAGCCCCAGCATTTT
cdr3_aa: CATPGGRVFNQPQHF

v_call: TRBV27
j_call: TRBJ1-5
d_call: .
clone_size: once
cdr3_nt: TGTGCCAGCAGTTTAAGGGGGAAGGATAGCAATCAGCCCCAGCATTTT
cdr3_aa: CASSLRGKDSNQPQHF

v_call: TRBV3-1/TRBV3-2
j_call: TRBJ2-5
d_call: TRBD1
clone_size: .
cdr3_nt: TGTGCCAGCAGCCCTCGGGACAGGGCTTGGGAGACCCAGTACTTC
cdr3_aa: CASSPRDRAWETQYF

v_call: TRBV6-1
j_call: TRBJ2-3
d_call: TRBD2
clone_size: once
cdr3_nt: TGTGCCAGCAGTGAGCGGGGGGGGTTAGCAGATACGCAGTATTTT
cdr3_aa: CASSERGGLADTQYF

v_call: TRBV6-5
j_call: TRBJ1-1
d_call: TRBD1
clone_size: once
cdr3_nt: TGTGCCAGCAACCGAAAAGACAGGGGAAACACTGAAGCTTTCTTT
cdr3_aa: CASNRKDRGNTEAFF

v_call: TRBV2
j_call: TRBJ2-7
d_call: TRBD1
clone_size: .
cdr3_nt: TGTGCCAGCAGTGAAGCCCTAGGGGGGACAGGGGGCTACGAGCAGTACTTC
cdr3_aa: CASSEALGGTGGYEQYF

v_call: TRBV14
j_call: TRBJ2-5
d_call: TRBD2
clone_size: .
cdr3_nt: TGTGCCAGCAGCCTCGGGACTAGCGGGAGATCGGAGACCCAGTACTTC
cdr3_aa: CASSLGTSGRSETQYF

v_call: TRBV9
j_call: TRBJ2-2
d_call: TRBD1
clone_size: .
cdr3_nt: TGTGCCAGCAGCGTTGGGACAGGGGGCGGGTTTGCCGGGGAGCTGTTTTTT
cdr3_aa: CASSVGTGGGFAGELFF

v_call: TRBV30
j_call: TRBJ2-5
d_call: .
clone_size: .
cdr3_nt: TGTGCCTGGAGTAGCGACTTCCAAGAGACCCAGTACTTC
cdr3_aa: CAWSSDFQETQYF

v_call: TRBV2
j_call: TRBJ1-3
d_call: .
clone_size: .
cdr3_nt: TGTGCCAGCAGTCGGCAGGGGAGTGGAAACACCATATATTTT
cdr3_aa: CASSRQGSGNTIYF